This paragraph covers one TCR beta chain sequence. Its antigen remains unknown. The data derive from a study of CD8 T cells in Susac syndrome. The multiple sclerosis controls were treatment-naive patients with relapsing-remitting disease that was stable or active. TEMRA cells were FACS-enriched and CD8+ and CD4+ T cells negatively isolated. Reverse transcription of about 0.45 to 1 ug RNA was carried out with random hexamers. The TCR beta CDR3 was amplified by immunoSEQ multiplex PCR across 54 Vbeta, 13 Jbeta. In TCRdb, the immunoSEQ multiplex PCR reads were re-called with MiXCR into one record per CDR3 protein. The table shows 200,000 to 250,000 distinct CDR3 sequences, with just over 90% occurring only once. Notes on the study in general: It was acknowledged in the study that its TCR sequencing and HLA analysis involved a relatively small number of individuals.

The CDR3 consists of 16 residues. The germline V gene has CDR1 DFQATT and CDR2 SNEGSKA (reference sequence). J gave up 5 bases and V 1 base, and 9 bases lay outside the gene matches. Sequenced sample: CD4+ T cells from PBMCs. The source is a human donor with multiple sclerosis. The chain couples TRBV20-1 to TRBJ2-2, with 8 bases aligning to TRBD2. For the CDR3, the DNA is TGCAGTGCTAGAGCCCCCGGGAGGGCCGAAACCGGGGAGCTGTTTTTT. This sequence encodes CSARAPGRAETGELFF.